This TCR beta chain emerged from a study of blood T cell repertoires in COVID-19. Study at large: T cells, B-cell-depleted T cells, or PBMCs supplied cDNA or gDNA.

Profiling relied on immunoSEQ multiplex PCR, and the TCRdb table lists in-frame clones only, not all of them. The sample records some 30,000 clones, 65% to 90% being singletons. The CDR3 totals 17 residues. Germline V gene data show CDR1 as MNHNS and CDR2 as SASEGT. With V trimmed by 6 bases and J by 11 bases, 17 bases remained unmatched. This receptor was taken from a human donor in a cohort sampled during active COVID-19. The chain has TRBV6-1 and TRBJ1-6; 9 bases line up with TRBD1. The source material was peripheral blood. The CDR3 sequence: CASSETGTGKLSAPLHF. The CDR3, as DNA: TGTGCCAGCAGCGAAACAGGGACAGGGAAATTGTCGGCACCCCTCCACTTT.